This T cell receptor (beta chain) originates from a study of blood T cell repertoires in COVID-19. Study at large: COVID-19 samples from acute and convalescent phases originated in the United States, Italy and Spain.

Sequenced by immunoSEQ multiplex PCR; TCRdb stores in-frame clones only, minus some. Here the sample spans over 200,000 clones, around nine tenths being singletons. The TCR was taken from a woman aged 18-29 years who had recovered from COVID-19. Input material: peripheral blood.

CDR3 nucleotides: TGTGCCAGCAGCTTGCCAGGGCCCGAGCAGTACTTC. Amino acids: CASSLPGPEQYF. The chain carries TRBV5-8 and TRBJ2-7; maybe TRBD1 (5 bases). The germline gives CDR1 SGHTS, CDR2 YDEGEE. Trimming shortened V by 1 base and J by 6 bases, and 8 bases separated the two germline ends. The length of the CDR3 is 12 residues.